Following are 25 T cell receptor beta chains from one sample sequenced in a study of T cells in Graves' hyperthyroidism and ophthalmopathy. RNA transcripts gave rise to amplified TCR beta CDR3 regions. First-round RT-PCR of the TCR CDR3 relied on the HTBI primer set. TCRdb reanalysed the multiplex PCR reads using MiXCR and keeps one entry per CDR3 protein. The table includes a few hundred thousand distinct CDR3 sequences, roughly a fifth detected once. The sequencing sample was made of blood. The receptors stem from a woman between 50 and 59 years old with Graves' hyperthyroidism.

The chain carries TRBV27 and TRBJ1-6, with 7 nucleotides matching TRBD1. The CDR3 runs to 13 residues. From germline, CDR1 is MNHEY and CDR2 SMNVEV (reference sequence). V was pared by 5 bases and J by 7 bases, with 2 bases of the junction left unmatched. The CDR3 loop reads CASSQGGNSPLHF. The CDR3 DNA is TGTGCCAGCAGTCAGGGGGGGAATTCACCCCTCCACTTT.

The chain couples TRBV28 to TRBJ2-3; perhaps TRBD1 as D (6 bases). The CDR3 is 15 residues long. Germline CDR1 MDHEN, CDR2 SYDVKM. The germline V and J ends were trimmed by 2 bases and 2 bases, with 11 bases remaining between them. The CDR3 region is CASSLRDRITDTQYF. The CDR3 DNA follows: TGTGCCAGCAGTTTAAGAGACAGGATCACAGATACGCAGTATTTT.

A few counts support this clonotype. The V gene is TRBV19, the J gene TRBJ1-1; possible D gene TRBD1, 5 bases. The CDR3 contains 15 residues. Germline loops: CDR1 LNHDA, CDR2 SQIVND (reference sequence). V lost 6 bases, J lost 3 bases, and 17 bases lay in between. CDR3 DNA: TGTGCCAGTAGCCCAAACGGGGCAGGGTACACTGAAGCTTTCTTT. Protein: CASSPNGAGYTEAFF.

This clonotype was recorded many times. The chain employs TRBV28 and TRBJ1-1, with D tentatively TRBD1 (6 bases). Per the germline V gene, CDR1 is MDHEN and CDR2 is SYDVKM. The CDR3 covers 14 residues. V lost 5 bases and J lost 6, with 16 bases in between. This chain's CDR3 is CASSQRTVDAEAFF. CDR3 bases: TGTGCCAGCAGTCAAAGGACAGTCGACGCTGAAGCTTTCTTT.

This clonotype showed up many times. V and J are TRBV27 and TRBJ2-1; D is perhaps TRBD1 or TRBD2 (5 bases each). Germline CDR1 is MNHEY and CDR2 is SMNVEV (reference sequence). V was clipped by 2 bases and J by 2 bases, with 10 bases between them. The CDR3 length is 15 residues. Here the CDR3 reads CASSLKRGPYNEQFF. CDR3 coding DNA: TGTGCCAGCAGTTTAAAGAGGGGACCCTACAATGAGCAGTTCTTC.

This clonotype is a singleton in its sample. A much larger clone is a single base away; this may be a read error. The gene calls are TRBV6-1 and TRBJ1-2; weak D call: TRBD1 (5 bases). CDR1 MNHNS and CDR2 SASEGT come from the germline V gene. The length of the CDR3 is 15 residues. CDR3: CASSEWAGQNYGHTF. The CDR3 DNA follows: TGTGCCAGCAGTGAATGGGCAGGGCAGAACTATGGCCACACCTTC.

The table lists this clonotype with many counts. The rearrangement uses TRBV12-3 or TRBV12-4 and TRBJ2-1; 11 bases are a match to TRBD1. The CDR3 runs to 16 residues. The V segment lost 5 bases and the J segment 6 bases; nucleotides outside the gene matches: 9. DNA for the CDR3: TGTGCCAGCAGTACCGGACAGGGGGCGCAGGTCAATGAGCAGTTCTTC. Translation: CASSTGQGAQVNEQFF.

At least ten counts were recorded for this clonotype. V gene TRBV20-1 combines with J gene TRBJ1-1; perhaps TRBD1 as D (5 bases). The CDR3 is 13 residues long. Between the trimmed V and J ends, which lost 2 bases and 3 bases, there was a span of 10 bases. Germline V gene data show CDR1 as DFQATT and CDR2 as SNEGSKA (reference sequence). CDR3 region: CSARRGEDTEAFF. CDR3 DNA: TGCAGTGCTAGACGGGGGGAGGACACTGAAGCTTTCTTT.

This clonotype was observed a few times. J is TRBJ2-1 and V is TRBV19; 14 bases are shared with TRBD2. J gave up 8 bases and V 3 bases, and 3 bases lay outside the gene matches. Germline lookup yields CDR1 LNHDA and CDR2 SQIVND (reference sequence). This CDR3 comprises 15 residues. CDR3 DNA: TGTGCCAGTAGTATCCAGGGACTAGCGGGAGATGAGCAGTTCTTC. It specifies CASSIQGLAGDEQFF.

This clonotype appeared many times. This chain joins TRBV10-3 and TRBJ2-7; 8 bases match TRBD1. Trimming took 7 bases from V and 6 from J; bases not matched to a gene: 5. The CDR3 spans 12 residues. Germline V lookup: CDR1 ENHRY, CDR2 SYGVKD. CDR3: CAIIGQGGEQYF. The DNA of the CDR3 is TGTGCCATCATTGGACAGGGCGGCGAGCAGTACTTC.

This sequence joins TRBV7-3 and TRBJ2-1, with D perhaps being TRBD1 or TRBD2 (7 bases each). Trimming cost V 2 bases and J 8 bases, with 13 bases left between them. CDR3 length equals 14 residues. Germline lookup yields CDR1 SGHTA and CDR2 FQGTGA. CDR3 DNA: TGTGCCAGCAGCTTATTGGGAGGGGGCGATGAGCAGTTCTTC. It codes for CASSLLGGGDEQFF. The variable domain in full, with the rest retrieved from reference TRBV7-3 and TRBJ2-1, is GAGVSQTPSNKVTEKGKYVELRCDPISGHTALYWYRQSLGQGPEFLIYFQGTGAADDSGLPNDRFFAVRPEGSVSTLKIQRTERGDSAVYLCASSLLGGGDEQFFGPGTRLTVL.

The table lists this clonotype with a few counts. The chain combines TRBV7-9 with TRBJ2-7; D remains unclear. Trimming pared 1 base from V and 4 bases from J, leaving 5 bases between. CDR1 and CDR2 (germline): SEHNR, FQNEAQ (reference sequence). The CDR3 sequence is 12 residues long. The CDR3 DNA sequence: TGTGCCAGCAGCTTAGTCGAGTACGAGCAGTACTTC. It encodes CASSLVEYEQYF.

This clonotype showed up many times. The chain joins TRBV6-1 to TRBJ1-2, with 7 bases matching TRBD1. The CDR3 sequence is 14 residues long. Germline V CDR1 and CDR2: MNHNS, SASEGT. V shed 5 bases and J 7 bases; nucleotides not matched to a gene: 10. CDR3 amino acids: CASSKGQSFRGYTF. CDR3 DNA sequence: TGTGCCAGCAGTAAGGGACAGTCCTTTCGTGGCTACACCTTC.

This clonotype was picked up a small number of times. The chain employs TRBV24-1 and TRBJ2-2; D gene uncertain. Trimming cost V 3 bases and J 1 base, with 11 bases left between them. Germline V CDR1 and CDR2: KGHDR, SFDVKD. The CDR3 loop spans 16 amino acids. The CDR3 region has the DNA TGTGCCACCAGTGATGTCCGCGAGGAGAACACCGGGGAGCTGTTTTTT. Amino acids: CATSDVREENTGELFF.

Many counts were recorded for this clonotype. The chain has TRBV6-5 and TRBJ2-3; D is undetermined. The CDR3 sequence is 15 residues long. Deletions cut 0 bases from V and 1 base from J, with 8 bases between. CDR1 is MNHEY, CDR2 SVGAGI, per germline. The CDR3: CASSYSGEGTDTQYF. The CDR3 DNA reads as TGTGCCAGCAGTTACTCGGGCGAGGGCACAGATACGCAGTATTTT.

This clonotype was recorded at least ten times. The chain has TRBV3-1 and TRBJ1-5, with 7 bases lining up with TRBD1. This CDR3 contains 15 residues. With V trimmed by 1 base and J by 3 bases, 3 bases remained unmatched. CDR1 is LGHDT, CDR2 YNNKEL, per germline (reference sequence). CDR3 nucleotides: TGTGCCAGCAGCCAAGGACAGGGCTTCAATCAGCCCCAGCATTTT. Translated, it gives CASSQGQGFNQPQHF.

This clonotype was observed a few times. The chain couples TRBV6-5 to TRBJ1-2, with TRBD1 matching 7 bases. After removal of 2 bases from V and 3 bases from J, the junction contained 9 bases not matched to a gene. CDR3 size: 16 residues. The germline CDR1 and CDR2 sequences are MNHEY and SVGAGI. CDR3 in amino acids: CASSYRDRASDYGYTF. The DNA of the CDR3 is TGTGCCAGCAGTTACCGTGACAGGGCATCGGACTATGGCTACACCTTC.

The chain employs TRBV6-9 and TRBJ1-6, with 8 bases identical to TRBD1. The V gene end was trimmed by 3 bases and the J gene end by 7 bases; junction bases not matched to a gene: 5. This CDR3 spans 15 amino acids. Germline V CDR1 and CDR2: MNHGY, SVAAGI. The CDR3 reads CASSYLDRENSPLHF. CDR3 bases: TGTGCCAGCAGTTACTTGGACAGGGAGAATTCACCCCTCCACTTT.

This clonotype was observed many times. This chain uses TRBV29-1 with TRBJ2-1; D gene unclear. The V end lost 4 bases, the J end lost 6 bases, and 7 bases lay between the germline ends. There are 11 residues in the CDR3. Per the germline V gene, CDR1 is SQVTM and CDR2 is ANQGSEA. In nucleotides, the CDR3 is TGCAGCGTTGTGCGTAGCAATGAGCAGTTCTTC. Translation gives CSVVRSNEQFF.

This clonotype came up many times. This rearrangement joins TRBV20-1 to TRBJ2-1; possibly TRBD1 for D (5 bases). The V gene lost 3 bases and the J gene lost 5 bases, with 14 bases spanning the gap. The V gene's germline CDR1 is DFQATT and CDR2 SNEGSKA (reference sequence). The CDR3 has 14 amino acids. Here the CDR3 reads CSARGRPPNNEQFF. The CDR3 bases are TGCAGTGCTAGGGGGCGACCCCCCAACAATGAGCAGTTCTTC.

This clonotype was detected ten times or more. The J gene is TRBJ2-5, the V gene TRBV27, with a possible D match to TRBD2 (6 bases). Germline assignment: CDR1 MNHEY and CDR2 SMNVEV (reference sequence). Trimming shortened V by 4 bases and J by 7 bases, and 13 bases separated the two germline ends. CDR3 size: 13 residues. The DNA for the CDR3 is TGTGCCAGCAGTTCGGGACTCTCAGGGACCCAGTACTTC. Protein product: CASSSGLSGTQYF.

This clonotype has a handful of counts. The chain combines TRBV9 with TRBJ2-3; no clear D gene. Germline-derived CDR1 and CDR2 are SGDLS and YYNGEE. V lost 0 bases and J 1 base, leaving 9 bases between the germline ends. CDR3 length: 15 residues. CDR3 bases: TGTGCCAGCAGCGTAGACTCGCGGCGCACAGATACGCAGTATTTT. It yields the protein CASSVDSRRTDTQYF.

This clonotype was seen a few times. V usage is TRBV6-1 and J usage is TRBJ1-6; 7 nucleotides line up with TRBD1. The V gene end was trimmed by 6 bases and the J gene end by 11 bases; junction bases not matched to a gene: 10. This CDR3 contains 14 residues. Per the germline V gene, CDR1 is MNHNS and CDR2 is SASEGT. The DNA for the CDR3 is TGTGCCAGCAGGGACGGGACCAGGGGGACACCCCTCCACTTT. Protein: CASRDGTRGTPLHF.

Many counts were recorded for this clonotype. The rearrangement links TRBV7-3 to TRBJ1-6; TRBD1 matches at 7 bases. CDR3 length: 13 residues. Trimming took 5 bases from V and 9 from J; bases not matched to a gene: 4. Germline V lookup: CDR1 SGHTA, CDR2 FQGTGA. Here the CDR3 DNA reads TGTGCCAGCAGCACCGACAGGGTTTCACCCCTCCACTTT. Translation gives CASSTDRVSPLHF.

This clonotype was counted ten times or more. The CDR3 loop reads CASSHGTGGIGANVLTF. The CDR3 DNA reads as TGTGCCAGCAGCCACGGGACAGGGGGTATAGGGGCCAACGTCCTGACTTTC. The chain recombines TRBV7-3 with TRBJ2-6; 11 nucleotides align to TRBD1. This CDR3 has 17 residues. Trimming at V came to 5 bases and at J to 4 bases, leaving 7 bases not matched to a gene. Germline V gene data show CDR1 as SGHTA and CDR2 as FQGTGA.